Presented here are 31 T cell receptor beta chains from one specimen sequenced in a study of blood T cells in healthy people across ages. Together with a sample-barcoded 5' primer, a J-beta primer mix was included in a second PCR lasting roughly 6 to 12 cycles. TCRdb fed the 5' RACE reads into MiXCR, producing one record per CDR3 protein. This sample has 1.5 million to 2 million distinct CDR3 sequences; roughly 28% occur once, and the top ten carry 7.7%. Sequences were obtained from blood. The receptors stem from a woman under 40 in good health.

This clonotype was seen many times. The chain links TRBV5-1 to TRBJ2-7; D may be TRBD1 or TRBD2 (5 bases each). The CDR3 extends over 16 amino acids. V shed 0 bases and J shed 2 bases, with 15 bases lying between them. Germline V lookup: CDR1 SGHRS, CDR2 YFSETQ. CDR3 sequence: CASSLVRTGPAYEQYF. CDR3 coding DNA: TGCGCCAGCAGCTTGGTTCGAACGGGACCTGCCTACGAGCAGTACTTC.

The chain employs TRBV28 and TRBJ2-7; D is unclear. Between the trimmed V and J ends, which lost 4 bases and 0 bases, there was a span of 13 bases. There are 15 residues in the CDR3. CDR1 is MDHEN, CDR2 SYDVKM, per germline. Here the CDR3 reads CASSSPARSSYEQYF. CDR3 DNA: TGTGCCAGCAGTTCCCCTGCCAGGAGCTCCTACGAGCAGTACTTC.

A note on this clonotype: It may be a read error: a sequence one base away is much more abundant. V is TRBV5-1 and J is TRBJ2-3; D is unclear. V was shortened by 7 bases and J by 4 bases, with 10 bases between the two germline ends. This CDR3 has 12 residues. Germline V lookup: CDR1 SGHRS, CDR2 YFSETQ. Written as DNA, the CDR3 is TGCGCCAGCTGGAATGGCGCAGATACGCAGTATTTT. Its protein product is CASWNGADTQYF.

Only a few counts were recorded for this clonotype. The CDR3 loop is CASSSKDGYEQYF. CDR3 sequence (DNA): TGTGCCAGCAGCTCAAAGGACGGCTACGAGCAGTACTTC. The gene calls are TRBV5-4 and TRBJ2-7; D gene ambiguous. Between the trimmed V and J ends, which lost 3 bases and 3 bases, there was a span of 10 bases. The CDR3 covers 13 residues. CDR1 is SGHNT and CDR2 is YYREEE in the germline V gene (reference sequence).

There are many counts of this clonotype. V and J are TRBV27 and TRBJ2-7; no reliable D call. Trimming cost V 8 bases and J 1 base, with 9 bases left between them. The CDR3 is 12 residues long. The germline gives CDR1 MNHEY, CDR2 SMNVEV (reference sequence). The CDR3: CASYASSYEQYF. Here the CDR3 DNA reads TGTGCCAGCTATGCTAGTTCCTACGAGCAGTACTTC.

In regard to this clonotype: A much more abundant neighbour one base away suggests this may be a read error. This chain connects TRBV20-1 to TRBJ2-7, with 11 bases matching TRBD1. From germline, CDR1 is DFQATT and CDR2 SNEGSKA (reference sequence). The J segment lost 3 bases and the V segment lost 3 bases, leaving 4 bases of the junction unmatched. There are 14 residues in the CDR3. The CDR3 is CSASSGTGGYEQYF. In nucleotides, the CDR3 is TGCAGTGCTAGTTCCGGGACAGGGGGCTACGAGCAGTACTTC.

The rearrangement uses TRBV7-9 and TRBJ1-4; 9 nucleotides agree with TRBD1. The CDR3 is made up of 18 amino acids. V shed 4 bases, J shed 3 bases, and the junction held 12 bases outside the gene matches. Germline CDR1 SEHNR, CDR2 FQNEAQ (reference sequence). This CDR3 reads CASSSTYRGRAANEKLFF. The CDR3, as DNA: TGTGCCAGCAGCTCCACTTACAGGGGGCGTGCGGCTAATGAAAAACTGTTTTTT. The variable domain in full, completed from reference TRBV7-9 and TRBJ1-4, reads DTGVSQNPRHKITKRGQNVTFRCDPISEHNRLYWYRQTLGQGPEFLTYFQNEAQLEKSRLLSDRFSAERPKGSFSTLEIQRTEQGDSAMYLCASSSTYRGRAANEKLFFGSGTQLSVL.

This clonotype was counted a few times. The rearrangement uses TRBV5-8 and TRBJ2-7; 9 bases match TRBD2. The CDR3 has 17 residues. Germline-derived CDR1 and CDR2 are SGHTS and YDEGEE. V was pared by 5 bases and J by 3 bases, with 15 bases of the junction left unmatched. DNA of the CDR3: TGTGCCAGCAGGCGGGAGGGGATTTTCTGGACGATCTACGAGCAGTACTTC. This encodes CASRREGIFWTIYEQYF.

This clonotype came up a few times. The CDR3 reads CSARGQGLTQPQHF. The CDR3 region has the DNA TGCAGTGCCCGGGGACAGGGGTTGACTCAGCCCCAGCATTTT. The chain is built from TRBV20-1 and TRBJ1-5; 10 nucleotides match TRBD1. This CDR3 spans 14 amino acids. V shed 6 bases, J shed 6 bases, and the junction held 8 bases outside the gene matches. The V gene's germline CDR1 is DFQATT and CDR2 SNEGSKA (reference sequence).

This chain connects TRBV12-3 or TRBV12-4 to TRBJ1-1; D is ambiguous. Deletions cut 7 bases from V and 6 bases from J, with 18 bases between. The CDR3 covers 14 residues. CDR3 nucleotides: TGTGCCAGCACCTCGACACCGTTCGACCCTGAAGCTTTCTTT. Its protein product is CASTSTPFDPEAFF.

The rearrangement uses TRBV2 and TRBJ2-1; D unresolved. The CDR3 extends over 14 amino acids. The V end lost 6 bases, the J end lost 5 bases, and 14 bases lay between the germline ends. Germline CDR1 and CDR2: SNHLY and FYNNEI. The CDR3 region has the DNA TGTGCCAGCAGGGTAGGACGAGGCGACAATGAGCAGTTCTTC. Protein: CASRVGRGDNEQFF.

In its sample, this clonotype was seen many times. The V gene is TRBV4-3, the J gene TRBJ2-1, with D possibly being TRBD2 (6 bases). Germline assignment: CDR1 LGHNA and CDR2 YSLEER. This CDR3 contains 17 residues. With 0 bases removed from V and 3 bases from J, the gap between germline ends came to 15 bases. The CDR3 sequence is CASSQEGAGSDYNEQFF. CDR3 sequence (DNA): TGCGCCAGCAGCCAAGAAGGAGCGGGCAGCGACTACAATGAGCAGTTCTTC.

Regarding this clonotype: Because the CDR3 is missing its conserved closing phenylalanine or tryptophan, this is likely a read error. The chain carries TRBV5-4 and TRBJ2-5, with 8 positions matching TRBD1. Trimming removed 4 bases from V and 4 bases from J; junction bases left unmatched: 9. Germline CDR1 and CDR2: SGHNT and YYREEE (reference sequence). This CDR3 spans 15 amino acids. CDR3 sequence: CASSNGQGSGETQYL. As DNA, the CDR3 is TGTGCCAGCAGCAACGGACAGGGAAGTGGAGAGACCCAGTACCTC.

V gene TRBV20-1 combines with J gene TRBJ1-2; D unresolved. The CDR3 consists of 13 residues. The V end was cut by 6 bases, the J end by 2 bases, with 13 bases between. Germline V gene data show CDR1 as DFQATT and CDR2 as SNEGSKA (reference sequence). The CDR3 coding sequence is TGCAGTGCCCCTTGGCCTGAAAACTATGGCTACACCTTC. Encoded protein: CSAPWPENYGYTF.

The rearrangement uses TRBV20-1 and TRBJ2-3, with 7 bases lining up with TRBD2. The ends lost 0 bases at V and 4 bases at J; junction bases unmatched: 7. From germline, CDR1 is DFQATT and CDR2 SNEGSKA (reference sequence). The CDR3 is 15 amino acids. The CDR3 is CSARDGGEDADTQYF. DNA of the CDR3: TGCAGTGCTAGAGATGGGGGGGAGGACGCAGATACGCAGTATTTT.

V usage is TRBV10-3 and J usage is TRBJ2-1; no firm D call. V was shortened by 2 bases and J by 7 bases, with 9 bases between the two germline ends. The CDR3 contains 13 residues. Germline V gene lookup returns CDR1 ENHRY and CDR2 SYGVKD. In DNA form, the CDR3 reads TGTGCCATCAGTGAGGTGATTTTTAATGAGCAGTTCTTC. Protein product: CAISEVIFNEQFF.

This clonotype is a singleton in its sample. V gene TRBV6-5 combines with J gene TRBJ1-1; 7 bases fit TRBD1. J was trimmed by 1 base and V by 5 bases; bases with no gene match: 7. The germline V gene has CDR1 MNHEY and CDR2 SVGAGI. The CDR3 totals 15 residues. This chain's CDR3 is CASSPMTGKNTEAFF. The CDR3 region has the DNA TGTGCCAGCAGTCCAATGACAGGGAAGAACACTGAAGCTTTCTTT.

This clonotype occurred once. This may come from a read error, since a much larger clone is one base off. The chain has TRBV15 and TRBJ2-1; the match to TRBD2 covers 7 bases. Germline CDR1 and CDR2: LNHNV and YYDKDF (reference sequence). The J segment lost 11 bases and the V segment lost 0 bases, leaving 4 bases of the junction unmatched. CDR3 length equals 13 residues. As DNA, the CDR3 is TGTGCCACCAGCAGAGATATCGGGAGGAAGCAGTTCTTC. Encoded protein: CATSRDIGRKQFF.

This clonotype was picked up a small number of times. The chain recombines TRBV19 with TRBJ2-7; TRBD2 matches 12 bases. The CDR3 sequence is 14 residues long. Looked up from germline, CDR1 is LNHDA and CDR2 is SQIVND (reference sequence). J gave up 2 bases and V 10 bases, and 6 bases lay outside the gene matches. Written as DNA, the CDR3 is TGTGCCATTAGGACTAGCGGGACCGCCTACGAGCAGTACTTC. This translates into CAIRTSGTAYEQYF.

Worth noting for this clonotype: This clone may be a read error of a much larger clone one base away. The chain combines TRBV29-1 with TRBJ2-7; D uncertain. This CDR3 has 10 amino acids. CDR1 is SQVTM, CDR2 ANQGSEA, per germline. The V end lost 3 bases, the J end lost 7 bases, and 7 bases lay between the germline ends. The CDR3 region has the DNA TGCAGCGTTGAGCGCAATGAGCAGTACTTC. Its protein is CSVERNEQYF.

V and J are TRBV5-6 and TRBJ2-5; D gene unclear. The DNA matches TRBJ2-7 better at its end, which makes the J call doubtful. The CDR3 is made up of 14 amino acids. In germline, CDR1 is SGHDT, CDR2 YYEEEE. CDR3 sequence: CASSWKVVGYEQYF. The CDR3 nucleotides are TGTGCCAGCAGCTGGAAGGTCGTTGGATACGAGCAGTACTTC.

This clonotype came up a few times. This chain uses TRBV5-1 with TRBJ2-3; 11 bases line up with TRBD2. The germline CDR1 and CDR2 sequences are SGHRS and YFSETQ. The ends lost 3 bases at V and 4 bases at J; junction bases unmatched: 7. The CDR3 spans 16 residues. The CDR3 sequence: CASSSSTSGAADTQYF. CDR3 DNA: TGCGCCAGCAGCTCCTCGACTAGCGGGGCGGCAGATACGCAGTATTTT. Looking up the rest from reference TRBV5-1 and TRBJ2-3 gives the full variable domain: KAGVTQTPRYLIKTRGQQVTLSCSPISGHRSVSWYQQTPGQGLQFLFEYFSETQRNKGNFPGRFSGRQFSNSRSEMNVSTLELGDSALYLCASSSSTSGAADTQYFGPGTRLTVL.

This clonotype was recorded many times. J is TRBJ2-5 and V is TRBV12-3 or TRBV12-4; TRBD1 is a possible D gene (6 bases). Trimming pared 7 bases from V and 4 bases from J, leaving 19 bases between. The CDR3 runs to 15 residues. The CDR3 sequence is CASILGTGKAETQYF. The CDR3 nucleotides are TGTGCCAGCATCTTAGGCACAGGGAAGGCAGAGACCCAGTACTTC.

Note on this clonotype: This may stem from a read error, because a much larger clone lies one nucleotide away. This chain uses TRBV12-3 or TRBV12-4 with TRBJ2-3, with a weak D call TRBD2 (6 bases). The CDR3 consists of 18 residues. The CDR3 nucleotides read TGTGCCAGCAGTCGGCGACTGGGTAGCGGATCCTCCACAGATGCGCAGTATTTT. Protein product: CASSRRLGSGSSTDAQYF.

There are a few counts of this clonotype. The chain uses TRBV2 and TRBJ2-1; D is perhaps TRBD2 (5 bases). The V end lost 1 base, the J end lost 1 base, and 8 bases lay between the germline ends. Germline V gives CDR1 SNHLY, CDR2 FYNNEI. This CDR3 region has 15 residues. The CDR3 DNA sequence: TGTGCCAGCAGTGAAGTCAGACTATCCTACAATGAGCAGTTCTTC. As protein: CASSEVRLSYNEQFF.

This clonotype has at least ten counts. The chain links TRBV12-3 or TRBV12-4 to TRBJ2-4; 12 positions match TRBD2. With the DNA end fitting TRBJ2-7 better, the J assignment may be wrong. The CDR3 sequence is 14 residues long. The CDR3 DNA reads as TGTGCCAGCAGGAGGGGACTAGCGGGCGACGAGCAGTACTTC. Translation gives CASRRGLAGDEQYF.

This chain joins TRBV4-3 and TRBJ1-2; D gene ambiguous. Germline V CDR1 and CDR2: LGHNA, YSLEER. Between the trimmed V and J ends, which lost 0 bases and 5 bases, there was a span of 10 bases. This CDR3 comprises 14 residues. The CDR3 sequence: CASSQDFGRYGYTF. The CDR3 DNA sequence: TGCGCCAGCAGCCAAGATTTCGGGAGGTATGGCTACACCTTC.

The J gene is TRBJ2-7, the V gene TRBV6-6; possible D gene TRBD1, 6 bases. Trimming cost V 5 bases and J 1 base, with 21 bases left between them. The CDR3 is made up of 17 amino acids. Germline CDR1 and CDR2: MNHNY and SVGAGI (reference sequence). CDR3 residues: CASSHFRTDLPSYEQYF. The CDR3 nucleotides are TGTGCCAGCAGTCACTTCCGGACAGACTTACCTTCCTACGAGCAGTACTTC.

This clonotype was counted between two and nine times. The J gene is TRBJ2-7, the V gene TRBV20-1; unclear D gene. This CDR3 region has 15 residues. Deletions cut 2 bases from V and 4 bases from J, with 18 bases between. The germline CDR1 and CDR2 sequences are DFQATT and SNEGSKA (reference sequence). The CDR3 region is CSARPVGDMGYEQYF. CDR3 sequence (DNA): TGCAGTGCTAGACCAGTTGGGGATATGGGTTACGAGCAGTACTTC.

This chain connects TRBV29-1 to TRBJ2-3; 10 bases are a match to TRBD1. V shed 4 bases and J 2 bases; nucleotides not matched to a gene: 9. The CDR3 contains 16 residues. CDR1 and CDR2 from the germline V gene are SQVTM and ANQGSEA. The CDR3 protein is CSVGSRGTGATDTQYF. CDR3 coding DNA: TGCAGCGTTGGATCCAGGGGGACAGGGGCCACAGATACGCAGTATTTT.

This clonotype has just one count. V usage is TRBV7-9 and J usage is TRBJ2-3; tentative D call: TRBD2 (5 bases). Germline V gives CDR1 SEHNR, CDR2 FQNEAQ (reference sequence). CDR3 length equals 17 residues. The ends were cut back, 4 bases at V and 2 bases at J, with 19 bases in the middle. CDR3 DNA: TGTGCCAGCAGCTACGTTGTGGACTCCTTTTCCACAGATACGCAGTATTTT. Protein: CASSYVVDSFSTDTQYF.